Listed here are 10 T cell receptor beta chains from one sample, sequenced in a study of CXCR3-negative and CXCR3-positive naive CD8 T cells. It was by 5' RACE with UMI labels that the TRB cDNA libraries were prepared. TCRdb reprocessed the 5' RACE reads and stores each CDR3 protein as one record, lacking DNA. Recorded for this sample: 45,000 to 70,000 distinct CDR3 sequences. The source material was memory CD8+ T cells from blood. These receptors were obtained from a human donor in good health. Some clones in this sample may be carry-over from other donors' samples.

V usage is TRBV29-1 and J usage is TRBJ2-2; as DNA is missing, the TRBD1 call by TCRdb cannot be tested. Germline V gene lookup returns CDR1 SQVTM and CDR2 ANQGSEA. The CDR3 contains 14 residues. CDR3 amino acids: CSVQGYRGSGELFF.

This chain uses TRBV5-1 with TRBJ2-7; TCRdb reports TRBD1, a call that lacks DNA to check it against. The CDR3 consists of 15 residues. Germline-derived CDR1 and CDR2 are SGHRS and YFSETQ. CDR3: CASSGGEPPPYEQYF.

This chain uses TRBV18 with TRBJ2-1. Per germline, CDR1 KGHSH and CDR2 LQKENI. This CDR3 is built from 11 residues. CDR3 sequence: CASSPGYEQFF.

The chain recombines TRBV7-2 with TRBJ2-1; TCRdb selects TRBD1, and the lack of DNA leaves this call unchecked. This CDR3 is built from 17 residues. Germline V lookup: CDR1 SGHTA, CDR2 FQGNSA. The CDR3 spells CASSFDSGPYSYNEQFF.

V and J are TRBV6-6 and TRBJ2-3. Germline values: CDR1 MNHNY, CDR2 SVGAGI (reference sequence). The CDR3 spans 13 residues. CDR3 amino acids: CASSFGRVDTQYF.

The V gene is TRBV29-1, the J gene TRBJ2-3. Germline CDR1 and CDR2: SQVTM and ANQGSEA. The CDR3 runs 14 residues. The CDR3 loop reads CSVEDAGRRDTQYF.

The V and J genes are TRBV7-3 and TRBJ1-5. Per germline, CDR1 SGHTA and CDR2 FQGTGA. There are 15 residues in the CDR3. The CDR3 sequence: CASSLSSSSNQPQHF. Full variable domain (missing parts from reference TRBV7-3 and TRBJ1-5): GAGVSQTPSNKVTEKGKYVELRCDPISGHTALYWYRQSLGQGPEFLIYFQGTGAADDSGLPNDRFFAVRPEGSVSTLKIQRTERGDSAVYLCASSLSSSSNQPQHFGDGTRLSIL.

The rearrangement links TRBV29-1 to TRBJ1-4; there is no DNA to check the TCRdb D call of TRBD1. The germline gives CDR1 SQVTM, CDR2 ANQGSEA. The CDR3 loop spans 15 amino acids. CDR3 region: CSVEDGTEENEKLFF.

Here the CDR3 reads CSARDPGSRGYTF. The chain links TRBV20-1 to TRBJ1-2; the TCRdb D gene call, TRBD1, has no DNA to confirm it. Looked up from germline, CDR1 is DFQATT and CDR2 is SNEGSKA (reference sequence). The CDR3 loop spans 13 amino acids.

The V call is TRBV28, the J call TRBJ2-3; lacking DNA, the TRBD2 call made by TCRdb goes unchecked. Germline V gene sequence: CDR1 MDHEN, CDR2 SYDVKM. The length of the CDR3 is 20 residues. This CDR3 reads CASSFTERRLAGGGTDTQYF.